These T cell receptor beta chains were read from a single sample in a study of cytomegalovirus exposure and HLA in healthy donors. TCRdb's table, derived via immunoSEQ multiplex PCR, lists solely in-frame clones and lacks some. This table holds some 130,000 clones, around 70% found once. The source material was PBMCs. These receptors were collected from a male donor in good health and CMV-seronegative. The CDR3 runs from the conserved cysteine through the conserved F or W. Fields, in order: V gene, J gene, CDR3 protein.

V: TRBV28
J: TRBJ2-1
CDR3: CASITLAGGFHNEQFF

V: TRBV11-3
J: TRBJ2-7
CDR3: CASSQRGQGNNEQYF

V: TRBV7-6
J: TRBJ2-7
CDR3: CASSLSDRDSYEQYF

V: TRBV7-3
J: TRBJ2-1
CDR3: CASSFSGGDQGEQFF

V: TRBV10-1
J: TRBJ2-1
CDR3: CASSESDREMRRSGYNEQFF

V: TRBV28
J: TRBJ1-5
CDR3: CASSVNRVPYSNQSQHF

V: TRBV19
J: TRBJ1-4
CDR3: CASRPSATNEKLFF

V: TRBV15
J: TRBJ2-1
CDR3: CATSRTQGIVSNEQFF

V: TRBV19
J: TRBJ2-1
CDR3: CASSIDGRVNEQFF

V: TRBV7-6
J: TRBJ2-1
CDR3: CASSLGSGGSYNEQFF

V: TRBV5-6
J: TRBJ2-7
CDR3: CASSHDSSYEQYF

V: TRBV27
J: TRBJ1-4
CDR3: CASSLRVSGRTNEKLFF

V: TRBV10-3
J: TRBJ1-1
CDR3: CAISLQGDEAFF

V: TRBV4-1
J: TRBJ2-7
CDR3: CASSQVQLRDEQYF

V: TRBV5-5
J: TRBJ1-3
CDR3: CASSRDRASGNTIYF

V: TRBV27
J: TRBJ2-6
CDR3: CASSSPRGGGSSGANVLTF

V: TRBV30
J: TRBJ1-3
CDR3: CAWAAGTVSGNTIYF

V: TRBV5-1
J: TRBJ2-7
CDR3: CASSFPSPSYEQYF

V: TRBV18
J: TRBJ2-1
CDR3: CASSPNWGGAEQFF

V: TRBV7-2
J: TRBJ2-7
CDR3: CASSPGLGSSYEQYF

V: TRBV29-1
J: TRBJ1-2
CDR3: CSVQVGSTYTF

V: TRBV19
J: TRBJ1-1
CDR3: CASSPETGRTEAFF

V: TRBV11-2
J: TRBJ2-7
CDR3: CASSLGFSSYEQYF

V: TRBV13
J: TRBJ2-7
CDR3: CASSWSRDRTYEQYF

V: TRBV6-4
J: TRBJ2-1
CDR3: CASSPGTGGNEQFF

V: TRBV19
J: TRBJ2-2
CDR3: CASSVEGDSYRTGELFF

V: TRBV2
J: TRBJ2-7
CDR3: CASSEGQTVLTYEQYF

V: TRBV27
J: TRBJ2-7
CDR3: CASSLSLTSGGEQYF

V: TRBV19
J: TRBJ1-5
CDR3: CASSSRQTQPQHF

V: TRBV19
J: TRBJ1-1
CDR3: CASSPTATTGAEAFF

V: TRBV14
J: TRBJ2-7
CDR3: CASSQDSGNSYEQYF

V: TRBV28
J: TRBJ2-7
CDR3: CASRKTGQVHEQYF

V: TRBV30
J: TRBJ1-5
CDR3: CAWSVRGQPQHF

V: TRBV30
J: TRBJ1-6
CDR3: CAWAGTGDSPLHF

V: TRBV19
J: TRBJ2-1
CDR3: CASSIRVASRNEQFF

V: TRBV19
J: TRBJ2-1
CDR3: CASSMSGLNEQFF

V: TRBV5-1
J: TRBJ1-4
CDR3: CASSLRGTIEGEKLFF

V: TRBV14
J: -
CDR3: CASSQDPRAKAEQYF

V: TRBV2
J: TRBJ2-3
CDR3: CASRAPDTQYF

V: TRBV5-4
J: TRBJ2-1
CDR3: CASSSGLAGVGLWFF

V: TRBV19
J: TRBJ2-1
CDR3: CASSIASGTSGGENEQFF

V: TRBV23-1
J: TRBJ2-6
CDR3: CACPEEDRGTGANVLTF